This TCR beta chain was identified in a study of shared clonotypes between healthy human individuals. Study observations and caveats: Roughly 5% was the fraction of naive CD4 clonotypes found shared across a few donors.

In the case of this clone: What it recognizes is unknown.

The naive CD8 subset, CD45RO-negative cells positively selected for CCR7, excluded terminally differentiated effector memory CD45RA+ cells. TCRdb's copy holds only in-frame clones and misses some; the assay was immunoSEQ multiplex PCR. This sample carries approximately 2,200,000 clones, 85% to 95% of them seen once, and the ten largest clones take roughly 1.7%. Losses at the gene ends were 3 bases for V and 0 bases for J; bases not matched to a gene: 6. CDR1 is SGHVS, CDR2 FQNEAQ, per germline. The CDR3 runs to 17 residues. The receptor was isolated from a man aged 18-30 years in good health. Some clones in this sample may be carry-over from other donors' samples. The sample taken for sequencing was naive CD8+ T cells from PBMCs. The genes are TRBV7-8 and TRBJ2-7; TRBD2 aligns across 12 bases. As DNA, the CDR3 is TGTGCCAGCAGCTTCGAACGGACTAGCGGGAACTCCTACGAGCAGTACTTC. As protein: CASSFERTSGNSYEQYF. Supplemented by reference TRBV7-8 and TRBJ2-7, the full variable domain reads GAGVSQSPRYKVAKRGQDVALRCDPISGHVSLFWYQQALGQGPEFLTYFQNEAQLDKSGLPSDRFFAERPEGSVSTLKIQRTQQEDSAVYLCASSFERTSGNSYEQYFGPGTRLTVT.